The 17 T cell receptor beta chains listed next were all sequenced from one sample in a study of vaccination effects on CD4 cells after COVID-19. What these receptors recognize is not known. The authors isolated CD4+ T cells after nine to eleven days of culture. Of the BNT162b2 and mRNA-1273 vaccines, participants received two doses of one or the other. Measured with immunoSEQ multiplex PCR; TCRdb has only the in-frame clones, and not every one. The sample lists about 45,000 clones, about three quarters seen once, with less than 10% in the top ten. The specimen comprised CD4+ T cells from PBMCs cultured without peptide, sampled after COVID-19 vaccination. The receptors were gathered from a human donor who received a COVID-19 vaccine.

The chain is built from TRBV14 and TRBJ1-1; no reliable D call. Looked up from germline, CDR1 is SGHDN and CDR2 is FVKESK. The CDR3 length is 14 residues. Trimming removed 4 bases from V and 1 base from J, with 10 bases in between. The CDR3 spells CASSLSQGNTEAFF. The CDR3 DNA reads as TGTGCCAGCAGCCTGAGTCAAGGGAACACTGAAGCTTTCTTT.

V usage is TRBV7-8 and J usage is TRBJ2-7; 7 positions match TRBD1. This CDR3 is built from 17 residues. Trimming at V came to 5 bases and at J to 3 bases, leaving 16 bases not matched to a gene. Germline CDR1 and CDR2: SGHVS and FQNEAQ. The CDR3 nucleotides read TGTGCCAGCAGCAGGGACAGTGCGGCGGGCGGGTACTACGAGCAGTACTTC. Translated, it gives CASSRDSAAGGYYEQYF.

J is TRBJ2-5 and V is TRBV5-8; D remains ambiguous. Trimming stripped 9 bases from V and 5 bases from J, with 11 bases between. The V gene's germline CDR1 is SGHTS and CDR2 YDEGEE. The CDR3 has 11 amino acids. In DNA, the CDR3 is TGTGCCAACTTAAACCCGGAGACCCAGTACTTC. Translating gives CANLNPETQYF.

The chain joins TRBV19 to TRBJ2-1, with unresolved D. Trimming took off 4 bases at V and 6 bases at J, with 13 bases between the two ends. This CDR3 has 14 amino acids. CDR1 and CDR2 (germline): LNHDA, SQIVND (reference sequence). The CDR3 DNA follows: TGTGCCAGTAGTACGGGTGGTATGGGCAATGAGCAGTTCTTC. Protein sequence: CASSTGGMGNEQFF. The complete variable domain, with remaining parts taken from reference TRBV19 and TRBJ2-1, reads DGGITQSPKYLFRKEGQNVTLSCEQNLNHDAMYWYRQDPGQGLRLIYYSQIVNDFQKGDIAEGYSVSREKKESFPLTVTSAQKNPTAFYLCASSTGGMGNEQFFGPGTRLTVL.

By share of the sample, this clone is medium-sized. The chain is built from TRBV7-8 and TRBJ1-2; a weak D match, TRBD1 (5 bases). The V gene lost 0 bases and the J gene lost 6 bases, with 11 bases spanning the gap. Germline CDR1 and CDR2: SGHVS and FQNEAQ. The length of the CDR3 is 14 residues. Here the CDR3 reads CASSLALGPDGYTF. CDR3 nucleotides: TGTGCCAGCAGCTTAGCTCTGGGACCGGATGGCTACACCTTC.

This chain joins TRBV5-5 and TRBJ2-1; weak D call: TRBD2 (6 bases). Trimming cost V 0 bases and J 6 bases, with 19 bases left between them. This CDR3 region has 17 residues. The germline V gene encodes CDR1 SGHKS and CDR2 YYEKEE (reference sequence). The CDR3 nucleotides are TGTGCCAGCAGCTTGGACCCAGCGGGTAGGGGTGGCAATGAGCAGTTCTTC. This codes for CASSLDPAGRGGNEQFF.

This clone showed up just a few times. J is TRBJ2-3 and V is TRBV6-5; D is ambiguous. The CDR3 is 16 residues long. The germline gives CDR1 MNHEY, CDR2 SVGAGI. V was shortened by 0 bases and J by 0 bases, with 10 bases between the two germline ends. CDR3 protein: CASSYSNRESTDTQYF. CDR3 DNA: TGTGCCAGCAGTTACTCGAATCGCGAGAGCACAGATACGCAGTATTTT.

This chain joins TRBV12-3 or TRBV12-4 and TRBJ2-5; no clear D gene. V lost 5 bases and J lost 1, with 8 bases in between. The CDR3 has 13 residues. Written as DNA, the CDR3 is TGTGCCAGCAGTCAGAGTATCCAAGAGACCCAGTACTTC. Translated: CASSQSIQETQYF.

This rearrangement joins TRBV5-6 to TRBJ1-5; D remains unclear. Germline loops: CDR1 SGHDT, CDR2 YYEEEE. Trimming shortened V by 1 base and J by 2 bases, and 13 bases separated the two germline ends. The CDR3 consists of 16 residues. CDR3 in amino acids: CASSLLGDEGNQPQHF. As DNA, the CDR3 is TGTGCCAGCAGCTTGTTAGGAGACGAGGGCAATCAGCCCCAGCATTTT.

The CDR3 bases are TGCGCCAGCAGCCCGGGACTAGCGGCCACAGATACGCAGTATTTT. Amino acid sequence: CASSPGLAATDTQYF. The chain couples TRBV5-1 to TRBJ2-3; TRBD2 aligns across 11 bases. Germline CDR1 is SGHRS and CDR2 is YFSETQ. This CDR3 has 15 residues. The J segment lost 2 bases and the V segment lost 4 bases, leaving 3 bases of the junction unmatched. The full variable domain, rest sourced from reference TRBV5-1 and TRBJ2-3, is KAGVTQTPRYLIKTRGQQVTLSCSPISGHRSVSWYQQTPGQGLQFLFEYFSETQRNKGNFPGRFSGRQFSNSRSEMNVSTLELGDSALYLCASSPGLAATDTQYFGPGTRLTVL.

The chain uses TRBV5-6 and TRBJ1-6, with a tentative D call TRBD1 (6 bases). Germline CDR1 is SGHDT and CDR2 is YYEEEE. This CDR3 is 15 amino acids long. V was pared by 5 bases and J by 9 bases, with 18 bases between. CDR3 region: CASSNDRLRGSPLHF. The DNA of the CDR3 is TGTGCCAGCAGTAATGACAGGCTCCGGGGTTCACCCCTCCACTTT.

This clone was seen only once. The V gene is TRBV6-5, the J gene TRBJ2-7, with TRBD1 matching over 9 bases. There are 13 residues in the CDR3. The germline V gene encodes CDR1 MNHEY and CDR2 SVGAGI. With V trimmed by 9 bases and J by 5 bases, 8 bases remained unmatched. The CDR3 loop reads CASNRDRADEQYF. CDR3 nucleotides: TGTGCCAGTAACCGGGACAGGGCGGACGAGCAGTACTTC.

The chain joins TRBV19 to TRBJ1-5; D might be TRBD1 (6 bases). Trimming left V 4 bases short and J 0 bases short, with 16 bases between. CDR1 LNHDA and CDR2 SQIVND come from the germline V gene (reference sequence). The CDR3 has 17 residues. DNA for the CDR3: TGTGCCAGTAGTAGTGGACAGATACTATATAGCAATCAGCCCCAGCATTTT. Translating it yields CASSSGQILYSNQPQHF.

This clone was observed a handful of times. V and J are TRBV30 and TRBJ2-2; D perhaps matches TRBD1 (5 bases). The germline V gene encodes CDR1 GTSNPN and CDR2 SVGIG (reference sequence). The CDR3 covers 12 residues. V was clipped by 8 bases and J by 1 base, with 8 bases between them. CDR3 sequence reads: CARTGNTGELFF. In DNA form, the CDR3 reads TGTGCCCGCACAGGGAACACCGGGGAGCTGTTTTTT.

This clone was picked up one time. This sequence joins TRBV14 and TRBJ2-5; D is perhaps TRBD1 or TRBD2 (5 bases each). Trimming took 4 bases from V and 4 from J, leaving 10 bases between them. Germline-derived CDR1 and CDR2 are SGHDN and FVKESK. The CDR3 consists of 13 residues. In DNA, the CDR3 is TGTGCCAGCAGCCCCTTTGGGGGAGAGACCCAGTACTTC. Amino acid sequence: CASSPFGGETQYF. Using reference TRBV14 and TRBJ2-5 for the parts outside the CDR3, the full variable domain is EAGVTQFPSHSVIEKGQTVTLRCDPISGHDNLYWYRRVMGKEIKFLLHFVKESKQDESGMPNNRFLAERTGGTYSTLKVQPAELEDSGVYFCASSPFGGETQYFGPGTRLLVL.

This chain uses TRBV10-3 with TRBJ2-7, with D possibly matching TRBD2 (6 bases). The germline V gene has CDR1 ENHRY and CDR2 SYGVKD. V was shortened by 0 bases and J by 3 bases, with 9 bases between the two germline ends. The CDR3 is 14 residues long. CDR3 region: CAISESGGLYEQYF. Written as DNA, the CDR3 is TGTGCCATCAGTGAGTCGGGAGGACTCTACGAGCAGTACTTC.

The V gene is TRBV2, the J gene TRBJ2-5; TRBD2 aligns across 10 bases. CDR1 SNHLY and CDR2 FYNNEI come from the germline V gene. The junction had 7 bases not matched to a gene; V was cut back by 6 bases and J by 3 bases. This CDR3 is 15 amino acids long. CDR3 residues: CASRATSGVKETQYF. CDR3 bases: TGTGCCAGCAGGGCCACTAGCGGGGTAAAAGAGACCCAGTACTTC.